This TCR beta chain was captured in a study of blood T cell repertoires in COVID-19. Clinical history reported by participants formed the basis on which cohorts were assigned. Sequencing used immunoSEQ multiplex PCR; TCRdb keeps in-frame clones, though not all of them. The data show 150,000 or so clones, with approximately 80% seen just once and roughly 4.9% held by the top ten. This CDR3 has 14 residues. The germline V gene encodes CDR1 LGHNA and CDR2 YNFKEQ. V dropped 0 bases and J dropped 6 bases, with 10 bases sitting between them. This TCR was sampled from a man aged 65 to 79 who had been exposed to COVID-19. The specimen was PBMCs or T cells enriched from blood (not recorded which). The chain combines TRBV4-2 with TRBJ2-3; D is unclear. CDR3 sequence (DNA): TGTGCCAGCAGCCAAGAGGCTATAGCCGATACGCAGTATTTT. Amino acids: CASSQEAIADTQYF.